A selection of T cell receptor beta chains follows, all from one sample in a study of blood T cell repertoires in COVID-19. The method was immunoSEQ multiplex PCR; TCRdb's version includes in-frame clones alone and lacks a portion of them. The profile covers roughly 280,000 clones, with about 88% appearing a single time and 2.5% to 3.5% taken by the ten largest. Sequencing input: PBMCs or T cells enriched from blood (not recorded which). The receptor source for this set is a woman in her 50s who had recovered from COVID-19. Both conserved end residues are part of each CDR3. D genes are given only for firm matches. The size field is filled for only some rows; it gives once, few, many or a size class.

cdr3_length j_call clone_size v_call d_call cdr3_aa cdr3_nt
15 TRBJ2-1 . TRBV7-9 TRBD2 CASSTGTSGKNEQFF TGTGCCAGCAGCACCGGGACTAGCGGGAAAAATGAGCAGTTCTTC
13 TRBJ2-5 . TRBV18 . CASSPRLQETQYF TGTGCCAGCTCACCACGACTCCAAGAGACCCAGTACTTC
10 TRBJ1-1 . TRBV2 . CARGTTEAFF TGTGCCCGGGGGACCACTGAAGCTTTCTTT
19 TRBJ2-1 . TRBV7-6 TRBD2 CASSLAWTSPNPNYNEQFF TGTGCCAGCAGCTTAGCCTGGACTAGCCCGAACCCAAACTACAATGAGCAGTTCTTC
14 TRBJ2-1 . TRBV29-1 TRBD1 CSVSTGGGKDEQFF TGCAGCGTTTCCACAGGGGGCGGCAAGGATGAGCAGTTCTTC
16 TRBJ2-1 . TRBV20-1 . CSASKTIAPFDNEQFF TGCAGTGCTAGTAAGACTATCGCACCCTTTGACAATGAGCAGTTCTTC
15 TRBJ2-7 . TRBV28 TRBD2 CASTTTSGSSYEQYF TGTGCCAGCACGACAACTAGCGGTAGCTCCTACGAGCAGTACTTC
14 TRBJ1-1 . TRBV7-9 TRBD1 CASNDRGPDTEAFF TGTGCCAGCAACGACAGGGGGCCGGACACTGAAGCTTTCTTT
17 TRBJ1-3 . TRBV5-1 TRBD1 CASSLGGTGISGNTIYF TGCGCCAGCAGCTTGGGGGGGACAGGAATCTCTGGAAACACCATATATTTT
15 TRBJ2-2 few TRBV7-2 TRBD1 CASSMAGTGTGELFF TGTGCCAGCAGCATGGCCGGGACAGGGACCGGGGAGCTGTTTTTT
14 TRBJ2-7 . TRBV7-8 . CASSRGQGTYEQYF TGTGCCAGCAGCCGCGGGCAGGGCACCTACGAGCAGTACTTC
20 TRBJ2-4 . TRBV2 . CASSDQDWTTPSLAKNIQYF TGTGCCAGCAGTGATCAGGACTGGACTACCCCAAGTTTAGCCAAAAACATTCAGTACTTC
14 TRBJ1-3 . TRBV28 TRBD1 CASRMTGTGNTIYF TGTGCCAGCAGGATGACAGGGACTGGAAACACCATATATTTT
12 TRBJ2-1 . TRBV7-2 . CASTPGSNEQFF TGTGCCAGCACCCCAGGTAGCAATGAGCAGTTCTTC
13 TRBJ1-4 . TRBV29-1 . CSVGAGAYEKLFF TGCAGCGTTGGGGCGGGGGCGTACGAAAAACTGTTTTTT
14 TRBJ1-1 . TRBV9 . CASSVLAENTEAFF TGTGCCAGCAGCGTACTTGCAGAGAACACTGAAGCTTTCTTT
16 TRBJ1-6 . TRBV7-9 . CASSPTVLSYNSPLHF TGTGCCAGCAGCCCGACAGTCCTCTCCTATAATTCACCCCTCCACTTT
14 TRBJ1-5 . TRBV7-8 TRBD1 CASSPRTGDGPQHF TGTGCCAGCAGCCCCCGGACAGGGGACGGGCCCCAGCATTTT